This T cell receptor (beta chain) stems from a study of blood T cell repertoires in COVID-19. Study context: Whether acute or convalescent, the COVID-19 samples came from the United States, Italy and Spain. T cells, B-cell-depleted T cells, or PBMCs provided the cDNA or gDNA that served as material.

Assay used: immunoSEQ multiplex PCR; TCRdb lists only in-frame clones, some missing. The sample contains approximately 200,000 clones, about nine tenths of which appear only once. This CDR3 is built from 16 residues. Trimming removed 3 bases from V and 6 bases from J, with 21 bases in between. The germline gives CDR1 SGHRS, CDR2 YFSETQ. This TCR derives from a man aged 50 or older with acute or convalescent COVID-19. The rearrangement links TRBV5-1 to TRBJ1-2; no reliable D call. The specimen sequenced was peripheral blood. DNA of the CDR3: TGCGCCAGCAGCTGGACCGGGGATCCCAAATCCAATGGCTACACCTTC. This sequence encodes CASSWTGDPKSNGYTF.